This T cell receptor (beta chain) was sequenced for a study of OX40 agonist ivuxolimab in advanced cancers. Study details: Those enrolled were about 80% male, with a mean age of approximately 60 years and ages from 23 to 79. Whole-study findings and limits: Some nonresponders additionally presented with little normalized T-cell clonal expansion.

TCRdb's table, derived via immunoSEQ multiplex PCR, lists solely in-frame clones and lacks some. The sample lists approximately 80,000 clones, around 85% occurring once. To note about this clone: The antigen is not known.

The CDR3 extends over 17 amino acids. Per germline, CDR1 MNHEY and CDR2 SMNVEV (reference sequence). V gave up 2 bases and J gave up 1 base, with 18 bases separating them. The rearrangement joins TRBV27 to TRBJ2-7; possible D gene TRBD1, 6 bases. Sequenced material: CD4+ or CD8+ T cells sorted from blood, taken in a trial of the OX40 agonist ivuxolimab. The sequence came from an adult with an advanced solid tumor such as melanoma, head and neck, liver or kidney cancer. This chain's CDR3 is CASSLEWGPLASYEQYF. Written as DNA, the CDR3 is TGTGCCAGCAGTTTAGAGTGGGGGCCCCTAGCATCCTACGAGCAGTACTTC.